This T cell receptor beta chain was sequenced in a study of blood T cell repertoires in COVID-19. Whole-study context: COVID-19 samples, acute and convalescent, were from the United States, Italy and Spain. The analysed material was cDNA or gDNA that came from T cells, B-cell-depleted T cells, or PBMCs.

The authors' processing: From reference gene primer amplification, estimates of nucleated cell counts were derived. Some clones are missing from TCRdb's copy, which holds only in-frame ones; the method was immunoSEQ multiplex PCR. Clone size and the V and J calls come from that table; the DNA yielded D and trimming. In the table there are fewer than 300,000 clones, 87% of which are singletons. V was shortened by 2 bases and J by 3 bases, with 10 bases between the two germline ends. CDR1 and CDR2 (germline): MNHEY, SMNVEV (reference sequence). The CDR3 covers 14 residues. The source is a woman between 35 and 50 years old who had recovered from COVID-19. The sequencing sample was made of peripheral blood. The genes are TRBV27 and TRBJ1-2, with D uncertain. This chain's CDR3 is CASSLVADYYGYTF. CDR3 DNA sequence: TGTGCCAGCAGTTTAGTAGCGGATTACTATGGCTACACCTTC.